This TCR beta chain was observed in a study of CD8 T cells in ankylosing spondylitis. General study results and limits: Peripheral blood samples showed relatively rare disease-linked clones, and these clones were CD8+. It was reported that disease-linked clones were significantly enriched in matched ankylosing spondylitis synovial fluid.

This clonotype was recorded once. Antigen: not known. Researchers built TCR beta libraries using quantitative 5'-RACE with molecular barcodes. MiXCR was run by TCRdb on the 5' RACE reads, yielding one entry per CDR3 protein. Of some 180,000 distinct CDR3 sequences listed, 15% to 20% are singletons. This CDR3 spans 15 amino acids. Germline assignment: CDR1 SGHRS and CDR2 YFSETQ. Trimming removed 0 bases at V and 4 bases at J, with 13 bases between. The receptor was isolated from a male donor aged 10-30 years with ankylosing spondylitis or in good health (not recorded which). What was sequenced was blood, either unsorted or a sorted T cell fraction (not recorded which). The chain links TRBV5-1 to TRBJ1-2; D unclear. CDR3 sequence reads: CASSLVPKGSYGYTF. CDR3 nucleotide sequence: TGCGCCAGCAGCTTGGTCCCCAAAGGGAGCTATGGCTACACCTTC.